The text below deals with one T cell receptor beta chain. Antigen specificity is unknown. The same CDR3 is also encoded by other DNA sequences in this sample. This entry belongs to a study of shared clonotypes between healthy human individuals. Study background: CD4 naive and memory got three plates each, CD8 naive two, CD8 memory one.

Deep was the level at which the assay was run. The assay was immunoSEQ multiplex PCR, and TCRdb's table has in-frame clones only and misses some. This sample has 2 million or so clones, with 85% to 95% found just once. CDR1 and CDR2 (germline): ENHRY, SYGVKD. The CDR3 consists of 14 residues. Trimming removed 3 bases from V and 2 bases from J, with 10 bases in between. General study results and limits: An expected dependence of interdonor clonotype sharing on sequencing depth was noted.

The chain is built from TRBV10-3 and TRBJ2-5; possibly TRBD2 for D (6 bases). This receptor was identified in a man younger than 30 in good health. Sequencing was performed on naive CD4+ T cells sorted from blood. Subset given: CD45RA+ positively selected. DNA for the CDR3: TGTGCCATCAGTGAATCCGGGGGACAAGAGACCCAGTACTTC. Protein: CAISESGGQETQYF.